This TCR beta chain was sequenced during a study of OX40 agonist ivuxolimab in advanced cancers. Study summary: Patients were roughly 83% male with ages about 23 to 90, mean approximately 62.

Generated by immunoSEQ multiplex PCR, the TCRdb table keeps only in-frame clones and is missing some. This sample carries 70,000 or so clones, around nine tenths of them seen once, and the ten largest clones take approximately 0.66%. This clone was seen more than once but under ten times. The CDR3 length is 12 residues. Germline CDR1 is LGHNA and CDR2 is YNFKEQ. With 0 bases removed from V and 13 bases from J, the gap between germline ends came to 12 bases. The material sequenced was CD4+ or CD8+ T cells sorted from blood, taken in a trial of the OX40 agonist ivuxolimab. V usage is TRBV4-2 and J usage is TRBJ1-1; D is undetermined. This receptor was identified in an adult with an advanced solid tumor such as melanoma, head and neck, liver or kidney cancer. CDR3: CASSQESKRVFF. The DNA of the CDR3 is TGTGCCAGCAGCCAAGAGTCCAAAAGGGTTTTCTTT.